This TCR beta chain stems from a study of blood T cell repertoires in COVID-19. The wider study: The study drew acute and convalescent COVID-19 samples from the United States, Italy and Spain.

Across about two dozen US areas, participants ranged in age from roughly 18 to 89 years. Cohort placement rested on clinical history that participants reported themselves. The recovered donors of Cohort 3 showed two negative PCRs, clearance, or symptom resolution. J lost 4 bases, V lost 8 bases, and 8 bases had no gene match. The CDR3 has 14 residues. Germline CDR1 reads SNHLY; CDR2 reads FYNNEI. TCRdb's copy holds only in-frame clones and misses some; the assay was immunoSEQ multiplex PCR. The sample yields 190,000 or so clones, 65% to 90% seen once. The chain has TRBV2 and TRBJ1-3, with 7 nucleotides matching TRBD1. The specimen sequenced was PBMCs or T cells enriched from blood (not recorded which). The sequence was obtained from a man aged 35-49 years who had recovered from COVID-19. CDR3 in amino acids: CASYDRVDGNTIYF. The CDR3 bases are TGTGCCAGCTACGACAGGGTGGACGGAAACACCATATATTTT.